This T cell receptor beta chain emerged from a study of OX40 agonist ivuxolimab in advanced cancers. This clone showed up just once. The protocol was immunoSEQ multiplex PCR, while the TCRdb copy is restricted to in-frame clones and leaves out a portion. The table shows 73,000 or so clones, with approximately 86% occurring only once. CDR1 is SGHNT and CDR2 is YYREEE in the germline V gene (reference sequence). The ends lost 1 base at V and 1 base at J; junction bases unmatched: 5. The length of the CDR3 is 17 residues. The origin of this receptor is an adult with an advanced solid tumor such as melanoma, head and neck, liver or kidney cancer. This chain uses TRBV5-4 with TRBJ2-3; TRBD2 agrees at 11 bases. Sample: CD4+ or CD8+ T cells sorted from blood, taken in a trial of the OX40 agonist ivuxolimab. CDR3 in DNA: TGTGCCAGCAGCTTGTCCCTAGCGGGGGGTCGCACAGATACGCAGTATTTT. Amino acid sequence: CASSLSLAGGRTDTQYF.